Reported below is one TCR beta chain. The junction departs from the called germline gene at one end, perhaps through a read error. This record comes from a study of CD8 T cells in Susac syndrome. About 0.45 to 1 ug RNA was reverse transcribed with random hexamers. The authors amplified TCR beta CDR3 across 54 Vbeta and 13 Jbeta using immunoSEQ multiplex PCR. TCRdb ran MiXCR on the immunoSEQ multiplex PCR reads and lists one entry per CDR3 protein. The top ten hold nearly 0.085% of the sample, which has about 150,000 distinct CDR3 sequences, approximately 94% seen once. Isolation of CD8+ and CD4+ T cells was performed negatively, whereas enrichment of TEMRA cells was done by FACS. The CDR3 extends over 15 amino acids. The germline CDR1 and CDR2 sequences are SNHLY and FYNNEI.

This chain uses TRBV2 with TRBJ2-3; TRBD2 matches 7 bases. This TCR came from a human donor in good health. The sample was CD4+ T cells from PBMCs. The DNA for the CDR3 is TGTGCCAGCAGTCAAGCGGGACGAGACACAGATACGCAGTATTTT. The encoded protein is CASSQAGRDTDTQYF.